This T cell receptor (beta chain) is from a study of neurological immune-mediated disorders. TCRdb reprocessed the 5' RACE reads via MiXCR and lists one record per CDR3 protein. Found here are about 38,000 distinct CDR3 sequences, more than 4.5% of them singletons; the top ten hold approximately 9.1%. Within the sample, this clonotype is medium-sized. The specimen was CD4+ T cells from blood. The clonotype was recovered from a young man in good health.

The CDR3 loop is CASSGTNLDTQYF. The CDR3 nucleotides read TGCGCCAGCAGTGGGACGAATCTGGATACGCAGTATTTT. The J gene is TRBJ2-3, the V gene TRBV10-2; D gene uncertain. The V gene lost 4 bases and the J gene lost 6 bases, with 11 bases spanning the gap. CDR1 and CDR2 from the germline V gene are WSHSY and SAAADI. This CDR3 comprises 13 residues.